The rows below give T cell receptor beta chains drawn from one sample of a study of PD-1 blockade in classical Hodgkin lymphoma. Only in-frame clones appear in the TCRdb table, and some are missing; sequencing was by immunoSEQ multiplex PCR. The table has tens of thousands of clones, around 83% seen once. Sequencing used CD4+ T cells from blood, obtained before the fourth cycle of nivolumab. These receptors were collected from a human donor with classical Hodgkin lymphoma. Each CDR3 is given with its conserved first and last residue. Only some rows state a clone size, as once, few, many or a class for expanded clones.

V,size,CDR3
TRBV2,NA,CASSGTSGGSRNEQFF
TRBV4-2,NA,CASSPHPGPMNTEAFF
TRBV20-1,NA,CSASRAGSAFF
TRBV7-9,NA,CASSLIVQARGDTQYF
TRBV4-2,NA,CASSQAVQTGLAGSGELFF
TRBV7-2,NA,CASNSPREGATDTQYF
TRBV15,NA,CATSRRGGSGELFF
TRBV11-2,NA,CASSLMGHLNYGYTF
TRBV29-1,few,CSVDLGTGYGYTF
TRBV28,NA,CASGGGGPGEQYF
TRBV7-2,NA,CASSLKGGTEAFF
TRBV5-4,NA,CASSLVKLAGISYEQYF
TRBV5-1,NA,CASSLAGDYGNEQFF
TRBV25-1,NA,CASSNYNEQFF
TRBV27,NA,CASSFYAGDGRGHNEQFF
TRBV28,NA,CASSPRDLPLHF
TRBV7-9,few,CASSLFRDRGSYEQYF
TRBV19,NA,CASSTQGYPYEQYF
TRBV30,NA,CAWSVGLSNEQFF
TRBV6-1,once,CASSDWGLNTEAFF
TRBV11-2,NA,CASSLDWVAFSYNEQFF
TRBV5-1,NA,CASSRLGLSAGGPSGGELFF
TRBV7-9,NA,CASSSGGETQYF
TRBV29-1,once,CSVSDRQSGNTIYF
TRBV10-3,NA,CAISDGTSGGTRETQYF
TRBV11-3,NA,CASSPRLAKNYNEQFF
TRBV10-3,NA,CAISDHLTSYEQYF
TRBV19,NA,CASSTPGLGGETQYF
TRBV6-1,NA,CASAGWTGETQYF
TRBV6-1,NA,CASPAGWNTEAFF
TRBV2,NA,CASSSGASSNQPQHF
TRBV6-1,NA,CASTQGGGADTQYF
TRBV30,NA,CAFHPGNVETQYF
TRBV15,NA,CATRDGRTETQYF
TRBV6-5,NA,CASSYSHEQYF
TRBV5-1,NA,CASSLADRNTEAFF
TRBV11-1,NA,CASNTGGGRHEAFF
TRBV7-2,NA,CASSLAYQETQYF
TRBV5-5,NA,CASSADRGAGGNQPQHF
TRBV5-1,NA,CASSWGAQGTNEKLFF
TRBV10-1,NA,CASSGQRNQPQHF
TRBV18,NA,CASSLSGPPSPQHF
TRBV28,once,CASSLLLGATNEKLFF
TRBV19,NA,CASSILGQPQHF
TRBV10-3,NA,CAIRTQKTGLGTEAFF
TRBV27,NA,CASSLSGGRYYEQYF
TRBV4-3,NA,CASSQGPTGLANEQYF
TRBV7-2,few,CASSLVYEQYF
TRBV27,NA,CASGSIAGELFF
TRBV10-3,NA,CAISEGRAEAFF
TRBV6-5,NA,CASSYEGGMTEAFF
TRBV11-3,NA,CASSSRGQDTQYF
TRBV6-1,NA,CASSDSGASSYEQYF
TRBV19,NA,CASSAHRDRNIQYF
TRBV5-1,once,CASGLGGSYNEQFF